This T cell receptor beta chain appears in the sequencing data of a study of T cell responses to AZD1222 COVID-19 vaccine. As to this clone: What it binds is unknown.

Study-level findings and limits: Only a handful of AZD1222 recipients, six or seven in all, had baseline seropositivity.

CDR1 SGHTA and CDR2 FQGNSA come from the germline V gene. The CDR3 runs 14 residues. V shed 1 base and J shed 4 bases, with 10 bases lying between them. Profiling relied on immunoSEQ multiplex PCR, and the TCRdb table lists in-frame clones only, not all of them. The sample holds some 150,000 clones. Sequences were obtained from peripheral blood. This sequence was found in an adult in good health. The chain combines TRBV7-2 with TRBJ1-2, with a possible D match to TRBD1 (5 bases). Here the CDR3 reads CASSLVGGGYGYTF. CDR3 bases: TGTGCCAGCAGCTTAGTGGGGGGTGGCTATGGCTACACCTTC.